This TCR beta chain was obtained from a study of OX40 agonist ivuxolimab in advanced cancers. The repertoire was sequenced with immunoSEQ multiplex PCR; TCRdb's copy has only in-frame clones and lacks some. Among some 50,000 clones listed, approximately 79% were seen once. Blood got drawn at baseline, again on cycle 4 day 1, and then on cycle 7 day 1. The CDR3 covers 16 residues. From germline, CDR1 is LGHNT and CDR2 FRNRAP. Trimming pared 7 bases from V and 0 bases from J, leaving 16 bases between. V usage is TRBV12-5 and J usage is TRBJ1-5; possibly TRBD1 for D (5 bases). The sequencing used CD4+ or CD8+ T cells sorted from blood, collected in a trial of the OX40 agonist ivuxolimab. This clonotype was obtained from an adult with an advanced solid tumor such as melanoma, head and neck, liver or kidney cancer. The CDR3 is CASAAHVGGSNQPQHF. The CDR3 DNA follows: TGTGCTAGTGCCGCACACGTTGGGGGTAGCAATCAGCCCCAGCATTTT. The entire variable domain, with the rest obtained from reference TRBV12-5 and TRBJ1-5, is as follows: DARVTQTPRHKVTEMGQEVTMRCQPILGHNTVFWYRQTMMQGLELLAYFRNRAPLDDSGMPKDRFSAEMPDATLATLKIQPSEPRDSAVYFCASAAHVGGSNQPQHFGDGTRLSIL.